These T cell receptor beta chains were read from a single sample in a study of cytomegalovirus exposure and HLA in healthy donors. Repertoires were generated with immunoSEQ multiplex PCR, while TCRdb's copy carries only in-frame clones and drops some. The repertoire holds 60,000 to 70,000 clones, with about 91% as singletons. The specimen was PBMCs. These receptors all come from a man in his late teens or twenties in good health and CMV-seropositive. Each CDR3 is given with its conserved first and last residue.

v_call	j_call	cdr3_aa
TRBV30	TRBJ2-2	CAWSLAGFGELFF
TRBV19	TRBJ1-3	CASNPGNTIYF
TRBV6-1	TRBJ1-4	CASGGREFFTTNEKLFF
TRBV27	TRBJ2-7	CASSPLGEREHEQYF
TRBV10-3	TRBJ2-5	CAISAGDWGETQYF
TRBV9	TRBJ1-1	CASSLGQGGPNTEAFF
TRBV7-2	TRBJ2-3	CASRQDYRIGRDTQYF
TRBV28	TRBJ2-7	CASSLSRGSEQYF
TRBV15	TRBJ1-1	CATSRGQGYEAFF
TRBV6-1	TRBJ2-7	CASSEQGAGYEQYF
TRBV21-1	TRBJ2-1	CASSDTSGRGHEQFF
TRBV12-5	TRBJ1-1	CASGLNSGILNTEAFF
TRBV7-9	TRBJ2-1	CASNLGLAWGEQFF
TRBV7-2	TRBJ2-7	CASSLVVPGSVYEQYF
TRBV1	TRBJ2-3	CTSSHQGETRTDTQYF
TRBV28	TRBJ2-1	CASSPREVWDEQFF